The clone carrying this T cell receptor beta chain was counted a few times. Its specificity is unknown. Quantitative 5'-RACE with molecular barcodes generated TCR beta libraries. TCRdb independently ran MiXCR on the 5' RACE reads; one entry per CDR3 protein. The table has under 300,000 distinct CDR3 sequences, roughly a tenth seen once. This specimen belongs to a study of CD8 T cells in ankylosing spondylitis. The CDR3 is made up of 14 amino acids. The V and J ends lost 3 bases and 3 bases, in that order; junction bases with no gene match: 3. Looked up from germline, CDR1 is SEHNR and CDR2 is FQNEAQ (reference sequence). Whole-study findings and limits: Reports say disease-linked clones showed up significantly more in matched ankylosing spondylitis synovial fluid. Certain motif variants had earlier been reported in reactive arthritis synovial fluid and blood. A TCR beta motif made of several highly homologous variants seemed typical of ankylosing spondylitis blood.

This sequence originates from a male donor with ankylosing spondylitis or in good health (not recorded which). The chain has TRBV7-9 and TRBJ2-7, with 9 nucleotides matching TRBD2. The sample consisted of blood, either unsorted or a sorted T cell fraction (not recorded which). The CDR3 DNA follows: TGTGCCAGCAGCTTTAGCGGGAGCGGCTACGAGCAGTACTTC. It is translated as CASSFSGSGYEQYF.